The 27 T cell receptor beta chains below were found in one sample sequenced in a study of post-analysis software for immune sequencing data. Overall study results and limits: Patients carried roughly 5 TRBV segments more frequently than controls did, and TRBV5-6, TRBV5-1 and TRBV20-1 were among them.

Antigens of these TCRs are unknown. Prepared TCR beta cDNA libraries contained unique molecular identifiers. TCRdb redid the calling of the PCR reads with MiXCR, one entry per CDR3 protein. The data show hundreds of thousands of distinct CDR3 sequences, around 27% seen once. The sample consisted of blood. The receptors shown here come from a girl between 10 and 17 years old with multiple sclerosis.

Ten or more counts support this clonotype. The gene calls are TRBV4-3 and TRBJ2-4, with 7 bases aligning to TRBD1. The CDR3 spans 13 residues. In germline, CDR1 is LGHNA, CDR2 YSLEER. Trimming at V came to 1 base and at J to 9 bases, leaving 3 bases not matched to a gene. In DNA form, the CDR3 reads TGCGCCAGCAGCCAAGGACAGGGAAGCATTCAGTACTTC. Residues: CASSQGQGSIQYF.

The V and J genes are TRBV29-1 and TRBJ1-2; perhaps TRBD1 as D (5 bases). Germline CDR1 is SQVTM and CDR2 is ANQGSEA. The CDR3 runs to 14 residues. V was cut by 4 bases and J by 10 bases, with 22 bases left in between. CDR3 amino acids: CSVGGLWGVVDYTF. CDR3 nucleotides: TGCAGCGTTGGGGGCTTATGGGGTGTCGTTGACTACACCTTC.

The genes are TRBV7-8 and TRBJ2-3; 15 bases are a match to TRBD2. Germline V lookup: CDR1 SGHVS, CDR2 FQNEAQ. This CDR3 contains 17 residues. With 5 bases clipped from V and 4 bases from J, the junction kept 7 bases outside the gene matches. The CDR3 coding sequence is TGTGCCAGCAGCCCTACCCGGACTAGCGGGAGGGCAGATACGCAGTATTTT. This gives the protein CASSPTRTSGRADTQYF.

Only a few counts were recorded for this clonotype. The chain links TRBV27 to TRBJ1-1; 7 bases map to TRBD1. The CDR3 totals 15 residues. V trimming: 2 bases; J trimming: 4 bases; junction bases outside the gene matches: 7. In germline, CDR1 is MNHEY, CDR2 SMNVEV (reference sequence). CDR3 loop: CASSLSRGGSTEAFF. The CDR3 DNA sequence: TGTGCCAGCAGTTTAAGTAGAGGGGGCTCCACTGAAGCTTTCTTT.

The chain carries TRBV6-2 or TRBV6-3 and TRBJ2-7; 8 nucleotides line up with TRBD1. There are 13 residues in the CDR3. Germline V CDR1 and CDR2: MNHEY, SVGEGT. J gave up 1 base and V 5 bases, and 1 base lay outside the gene matches. CDR3 nucleotide sequence: TGTGCCAGCAGTGACAGGGGTTCCTACGAGCAGTACTTC. Its translation is CASSDRGSYEQYF.

This clonotype was recorded a few times. The genes are TRBV27 and TRBJ1-6, with D hard to call. The length of the CDR3 is 14 residues. Germline V gene sequence: CDR1 MNHEY, CDR2 SMNVEV (reference sequence). V was clipped by 6 bases and J by 6 bases, with 12 bases between them. The CDR3 DNA is TGTGCCAGCAGAAAAACCCTAATTAATTCACCCCTCCACTTT. Translating gives CASRKTLINSPLHF.

This clonotype was detected ten times or more. The rearrangement joins TRBV28 to TRBJ2-7, with TRBD1 identical over 8 bases. This CDR3 is 13 amino acids long. After removal of 6 bases from V and 0 bases from J, the junction contained 1 base not matched to a gene. Per germline, CDR1 MDHEN and CDR2 SYDVKM. Here the CDR3 DNA reads TGTGCCAGCAGACAGGGGGGCTCCTACGAGCAGTACTTC. Translating gives CASRQGGSYEQYF.

This chain links TRBV10-1 with TRBJ2-3; the D gene is possibly TRBD1 (6 bases). Trimming stripped 5 bases from V and 1 base from J, with 13 bases between. CDR3 size: 15 residues. Germline V gene sequence: CDR1 WNHNN, CDR2 SYGVQD (reference sequence). The CDR3 DNA reads as TGCGCCAGCAGTCCCAGGGGAGCGGGCACAGATACGCAGTATTTT. Translated: CASSPRGAGTDTQYF.

This CDR3 reads CASSFTGLNSPLHF. CDR3 DNA: TGCGCCAGCAGCTTTACAGGGTTGAATTCACCCCTCCACTTT. The chain couples TRBV5-1 to TRBJ1-6; the D gene is possibly TRBD1 (6 bases). The germline V gene encodes CDR1 SGHRS and CDR2 YFSETQ. The CDR3 spans 14 residues. The V end was cut by 2 bases, the J end by 7 bases, with 10 bases between.

V is TRBV7-8 and J is TRBJ2-7; TRBD2 agrees at 8 bases. The CDR3 is 14 residues long. Germline V gene data show CDR1 as SGHVS and CDR2 as FQNEAQ. V was pared by 5 bases and J by 2 bases, with 5 bases of the junction left unmatched. CDR3 nucleotides: TGTGCCAGCAGCCCGGGGGGGGCAGCCTACGAGCAGTACTTC. It codes for CASSPGGAAYEQYF.

This clonotype came up a few times. The V call is TRBV7-2, the J call TRBJ2-3, with D possibly matching TRBD1 (5 bases). There are 12 residues in the CDR3. V gave up 5 bases and J gave up 14 bases, with 17 bases separating them. Germline V gene data show CDR1 as SGHTA and CDR2 as FQGNSA. The CDR3 coding sequence is TGTGCCAGCAGCGCCCGACTGGGGCCTCCGTATTTT. It specifies CASSARLGPPYF.

The chain combines TRBV4-2 with TRBJ1-4; 7 nucleotides agree with TRBD1. CDR1 is LGHNA and CDR2 is YNFKEQ in the germline V gene. This CDR3 is built from 14 residues. Trimming at V came to 4 bases and at J to 10 bases, leaving 9 bases not matched to a gene. The CDR3, as DNA: TGTGCCAGCAGCCCGGCAGGGGGGATCGGAAAACTGTTTTTT. It translates to CASSPAGGIGKLFF.

The chain carries TRBV5-5 and TRBJ2-5; D is tentatively TRBD1 or TRBD2 (5 bases each). Germline V CDR1 and CDR2: SGHKS, YYEKEE (reference sequence). The V end was cut by 3 bases, the J end by 11 bases, with 17 bases between. CDR3 length: 13 residues. CDR3 in DNA: TGTGCCAGCAGCTCGGGGCTTTACAATGAGCAGTACTTC. It yields the protein CASSSGLYNEQYF.

This clonotype was picked up a small number of times. The V gene is TRBV6-6, the J gene TRBJ2-5; 12 bases map to TRBD2. Germline V gene data show CDR1 as MNHNY and CDR2 as SVGAGI (reference sequence). V shed 2 bases and J 5 bases; nucleotides not matched to a gene: 3. The CDR3 sequence is 15 residues long. In DNA, the CDR3 is TGTGCCAGCAGTTACGGACTAGCGGGGCCGGAGACCCAGTACTTC. Translating gives CASSYGLAGPETQYF.

This chain joins TRBV10-2 and TRBJ2-5; 10 bases fit TRBD1. Trimming cost V 7 bases and J 4 bases; bases outside gene matches: 3. This CDR3 has 13 residues. The germline CDR1 and CDR2 sequences are WSHSY and SAAADI. DNA of the CDR3: TGCGCCAGCATGAGGGACAGGGGAGAGACCCAGTACTTC. Encoded protein: CASMRDRGETQYF.

The rearrangement links TRBV18 to TRBJ1-5; D may be TRBD1 (5 bases). The CDR3 sequence is 13 residues long. Germline loops: CDR1 KGHSH, CDR2 LQKENI. Trimming took off 1 base at V and 7 bases at J, with 8 bases between the two ends. DNA of the CDR3: TGTGCCAGCTCACCACAGAGGGACCAGCCCCAGCATTTT. It encodes CASSPQRDQPQHF.

This clonotype was seen more than once but under ten times. Its ends do not fully match the called genes, so a read error is possible. The chain links TRBV29-1 to TRBJ2-1, with 8 bases aligning to TRBD2. In germline, CDR1 is SQVTM, CDR2 ANQGSEA. This CDR3 has 16 amino acids. The CDR3 spells CSIDGLGGRPPGEQFF. The CDR3 DNA follows: TGCAGCATTGACGGCCTCGGCGGGAGGCCCCCGGGTGAGCAGTTCTTC.

This clonotype was seen a single time. The CDR3 spells CASSNPGGENTGELFF. For the CDR3, the DNA is TGTGCCAGCAGTAATCCGGGGGGCGAGAACACCGGGGAGCTGTTTTTT. V gene TRBV7-9 combines with J gene TRBJ2-2, with D possibly matching TRBD2 (7 bases). The CDR3 has 16 residues. Germline CDR1 reads SEHNR; CDR2 reads FQNEAQ (reference sequence). The V gene lost 6 bases and the J gene lost 1 base, with 15 bases spanning the gap. The full variable domain, its missing parts supplied by reference TRBV7-9 and TRBJ2-2, is DTGVSQNPRHKITKRGQNVTFRCDPISEHNRLYWYRQTLGQGPEFLTYFQNEAQLEKSRLLSDRFSAERPKGSFSTLEIQRTEQGDSAMYLCASSNPGGENTGELFFGEGSRLTVL.

Ten or more counts support this clonotype. CDR3 sequence: CASSPAPGKATAGGHNEQFF. The CDR3 region has the DNA TGCGCCAGCAGCCCAGCCCCCGGAAAGGCAACAGCGGGAGGGCACAATGAGCAGTTCTTC. This sequence joins TRBV4-3 and TRBJ2-1; 10 bases agree with TRBD2. Germline CDR1 reads LGHNA; CDR2 reads YSLEER. This CDR3 has 20 residues. V dropped 4 bases and J dropped 5; count of bases not matched to a gene: 20.

This clonotype appeared a few times. The chain links TRBV5-1 to TRBJ2-7; 11 nucleotides line up with TRBD2. Per germline, CDR1 SGHRS and CDR2 YFSETQ. The CDR3 spans 17 residues. V was pared by 0 bases and J by 0 bases, with 5 bases of the junction left unmatched. The CDR3 DNA reads TGCGCCAGCAGCTTGGGTCCGGGACTAGCGGCCTCCTACGAGCAGTACTTC. Its protein product is CASSLGPGLAASYEQYF.

This clonotype has only a few counts. This chain links TRBV9 with TRBJ1-2, with TRBD1 matching over 8 bases. This CDR3 has 14 residues. The J segment lost 4 bases and the V segment lost 6 bases, leaving 8 bases of the junction unmatched. Germline values: CDR1 SGDLS, CDR2 YYNGEE. The CDR3 sequence is CASTPDRALYGYTF. CDR3 sequence (DNA): TGTGCCAGCACCCCGGACAGGGCCCTCTATGGCTACACCTTC.

The V call is TRBV5-1, the J call TRBJ2-3; 8 bases are shared with TRBD2. The germline V gene encodes CDR1 SGHRS and CDR2 YFSETQ. The CDR3 extends over 18 amino acids. V was pared by 0 bases and J by 0 bases, with 9 bases of the junction left unmatched. CDR3 protein: CASSLGQGSGTSTDTQYF. CDR3 in DNA: TGCGCCAGCAGCTTGGGGCAGGGTAGCGGGACTAGCACAGATACGCAGTATTTT. Filled out from reference TRBV5-1 and TRBJ2-3, the complete variable domain reads KAGVTQTPRYLIKTRGQQVTLSCSPISGHRSVSWYQQTPGQGLQFLFEYFSETQRNKGNFPGRFSGRQFSNSRSEMNVSTLELGDSALYLCASSLGQGSGTSTDTQYFGPGTRLTVL.

This clonotype was counted only a few times. V usage is TRBV5-5 and J usage is TRBJ2-7; D gene ambiguous. The CDR3 covers 14 residues. Per the germline V gene, CDR1 is SGHKS and CDR2 is YYEKEE (reference sequence). V lost 4 bases and J lost 2, with 13 bases in between. The CDR3 is CASSPRMGPYEQYF. CDR3 sequence (DNA): TGTGCCAGCAGCCCACGGATGGGCCCCTACGAGCAGTACTTC.

The gene calls are TRBV7-2 and TRBJ2-7; 10 bases match TRBD1. CDR1 and CDR2 (germline): SGHTA, FQGNSA. This CDR3 spans 17 amino acids. The trim removed 3 bases at V and 0 bases at J, leaving 8 bases unmatched. CDR3 loop: CASSLYGTGATSYEQYF. CDR3 in DNA: TGTGCCAGCAGCTTGTACGGGACAGGGGCCACCTCCTACGAGCAGTACTTC.

CDR3 in DNA: TGCGCCAGCAGCTTGGGCGGGGATACATCAGGGGACCAGTACTTC. This codes for CASSLGGDTSGDQYF. The chain has TRBV5-1 and TRBJ2-7; D assignment may be TRBD1 or TRBD2 (6 bases each). Trimming stripped 0 bases from V and 10 bases from J, with 20 bases between. The CDR3 contains 15 residues. Germline CDR1 SGHRS, CDR2 YFSETQ.

This clonotype was seen a handful of times. CDR3 region: CSVMTTVQYF. CDR3 DNA sequence: TGCAGCGTTATGACAACCGTGCAGTACTTC. The J gene is TRBJ2-7, the V gene TRBV29-1; D call uncertain. Per germline, CDR1 SQVTM and CDR2 ANQGSEA. CDR3 length: 10 amino acids. Trimming took 5 bases from V and 9 from J, leaving 11 bases between them.

To note about this clonotype: A read error may be the cause here, since a much bigger clone is one base away. This chain links TRBV20-1 with TRBJ2-1; D is ambiguous. The J call may be in error: the DNA end matches TRBJ2-7 better. There are 17 residues in the CDR3. Germline V gives CDR1 DFQATT, CDR2 SNEGSKA (reference sequence). CDR3 loop: CSARDPFAAVSYNEQYF. For the CDR3, the DNA is TGCAGTGCTAGAGACCCCTTCGCGGCCGTCTCCTACAATGAGCAGTACTTC.